A single sample gave rise to the 30 T cell receptor beta chains below, sequenced in a study of response to subunit inactivated influenza vaccine. From the RT-PCR reads, TCRdb called clonotypes with MiXCR, one entry per CDR3 protein. This table holds about 540,000 distinct CDR3 sequences, 14% found once. This material consisted of PBMCs from blood, taken roughly 13 days after vaccination. The receptors here all came from a man in his fifties or sixties who received an inactivated influenza vaccine.

This clonotype was counted a few times. This chain connects TRBV4-2 to TRBJ2-7, with 7 bases identical to TRBD2. CDR3 length: 16 amino acids. Germline V gene lookup returns CDR1 LGHNA and CDR2 YNFKEQ. V trimming: 5 bases; J trimming: 2 bases; junction bases outside the gene matches: 12. As DNA, the CDR3 is TGTGCCAGCAGCGTTCTCCCGTCTGGGGGGGCCTACGAGCAGTACTTC. The encoded protein is CASSVLPSGGAYEQYF.

There are many counts of this clonotype. The V gene is TRBV7-2, the J gene TRBJ2-6; D remains unclear. V gave up 5 bases and J gave up 1 base, with 12 bases separating them. Looked up from germline, CDR1 is SGHTA and CDR2 is FQGNSA. The CDR3 contains 16 residues. The CDR3 is CASSPQVRSGANVLTF. The CDR3 coding sequence is TGTGCCAGCAGCCCCCAAGTTAGATCTGGGGCCAACGTCCTGACTTTC. The complete variable domain, with remaining parts taken from reference TRBV7-2 and TRBJ2-6, reads GAGVSQSPSNKVTEKGKDVELRCDPISGHTALYWYRQSLGQGLEFLIYFQGNSAPDKSGLPSDRFSAERTGGSVSTLTIQRTQQEDSAVYLCASSPQVRSGANVLTFGAGSRLTVL.

This clonotype was counted many times. The rearrangement links TRBV7-9 to TRBJ1-2; 8 bases are a match to TRBD1. This CDR3 has 13 amino acids. Germline CDR1 is SEHNR and CDR2 is FQNEAQ (reference sequence). V dropped 6 bases and J dropped 7; count of bases not matched to a gene: 7. Here the CDR3 reads CASRGDRILGYTF. The CDR3 DNA is TGTGCCAGCAGGGGGGACAGGATACTTGGCTACACCTTC.

In this sample, this clonotype turned up a few times. The J gene is TRBJ2-2, the V gene TRBV4-2, with TRBD2 matching 14 bases. In germline, CDR1 is LGHNA, CDR2 YNFKEQ. J gave up 7 bases and V 5 bases, and 9 bases lay outside the gene matches. The CDR3 loop spans 17 amino acids. CDR3 sequence reads: CASSVPRTSGGIGELFF. The CDR3 coding sequence is TGTGCCAGCAGCGTTCCTCGGACTAGCGGGGGGATCGGGGAGCTGTTTTTT.

The chain recombines TRBV7-2 with TRBJ1-2; 9 bases fit TRBD1. The V segment lost 2 bases and the J segment 11 bases; nucleotides outside the gene matches: 15. Germline assignment: CDR1 SGHTA and CDR2 FQGNSA. This CDR3 spans 16 amino acids. The CDR3 is CASSLSQGQGRGSYTF. Here the CDR3 DNA reads TGTGCCAGCAGCTTATCACAGGGACAGGGAAGAGGGAGTTACACCTTC.

The rearrangement uses TRBV3-1 and TRBJ1-2; possibly TRBD1 for D (6 bases). This CDR3 is built from 17 residues. The V end was cut by 4 bases, the J end by 3 bases, with 21 bases between. Germline CDR1 is LGHDT and CDR2 is YNNKEL (reference sequence). CDR3 sequence: CASSPSRGTRGYYGYTF. The CDR3 nucleotides are TGTGCCAGCAGCCCTTCAAGGGGGACAAGGGGCTACTATGGCTACACCTTC. The full variable domain, with the rest looked up from reference TRBV3-1 and TRBJ1-2, is DTAVSQTPKYLVTQMGNDKSIKCEQNLGHDTMYWYKQDSKKFLKIMFSYNNKELIINETVPNRFSPKSPDKAHLNLHINSLELGDSAVYFCASSPSRGTRGYYGYTFGSGTRLTVV.

This sequence joins TRBV7-9 and TRBJ2-7, with TRBD1 matching 9 bases. J lost 4 bases, V lost 4 bases, and 8 bases had no gene match. The germline gives CDR1 SEHNR, CDR2 FQNEAQ (reference sequence). The CDR3 is 15 residues long. CDR3 coding DNA: TGTGCCAGCAGCTCGTTCGACAGGGGGTCTTACGAGCAGTACTTC. Residues: CASSSFDRGSYEQYF.

The V call is TRBV14, the J call TRBJ2-7, with TRBD1 identical over 10 bases. Germline lookup yields CDR1 SGHDN and CDR2 FVKESK. The CDR3 is made up of 12 amino acids. V lost 8 bases, J lost 9 bases, and 7 bases stayed unmatched. Here the CDR3 reads CASGTGVFAQYF. CDR3 DNA sequence: TGTGCCAGCGGGACAGGGGTTTTCGCGCAGTACTTC.

This clonotype was counted only a few times. V is TRBV14 and J is TRBJ2-1; the D gene is possibly TRBD1 (6 bases). Trimming removed 1 base from V and 1 base from J, with 14 bases in between. CDR1 and CDR2 (germline): SGHDN, FVKESK. This CDR3 is 17 amino acids long. CDR3 amino acids: CASSQVRGRGSYNEQFF. CDR3 nucleotide sequence: TGTGCCAGCAGCCAAGTCCGTGGCAGGGGTTCCTACAATGAGCAGTTCTTC.

The chain uses TRBV12-3 or TRBV12-4 and TRBJ2-1; 11 nucleotides match TRBD1. The CDR3 runs to 17 residues. With 6 bases clipped from V and 3 bases from J, the junction kept 10 bases outside the gene matches. CDR3 in DNA: TGTGCCAGCAGCCCTACCACCGGGACAGGGGGCTACAATGAGCAGTTCTTC. It translates to CASSPTTGTGGYNEQFF.

V is TRBV28 and J is TRBJ2-7; D is unresolved. The V end lost 2 bases, the J end lost 2 bases, and 7 bases lay between the germline ends. In germline, CDR1 is MDHEN, CDR2 SYDVKM. CDR3 size: 13 residues. This CDR3 reads CASSLGNPYEQYF. DNA for the CDR3: TGTGCCAGCAGTTTAGGAAACCCCTACGAGCAGTACTTC.

This clonotype was seen more than once but under ten times. This chain joins TRBV7-8 and TRBJ2-5; the D is unclear. V was cut by 5 bases and J by 10 bases, with 26 bases left in between. The CDR3 spans 16 residues. CDR1 is SGHVS, CDR2 FQNEAQ, per germline. CDR3 nucleotide sequence: TGTGCCAGCAGCCACCGACGAGACATCCCAAAAAGGGACCAGTACTTC. Translating gives CASSHRRDIPKRDQYF.

This clonotype showed up just a few times. V gene TRBV6-5 combines with J gene TRBJ1-2; no reliable D call. This CDR3 has 14 amino acids. V was cut by 3 bases and J by 0 bases, with 8 bases left in between. The germline V gene has CDR1 MNHEY and CDR2 SVGAGI. The CDR3 DNA reads as TGTGCCAGCAGTTATCTCCCGGCTAACTATGGCTACACCTTC. Protein product: CASSYLPANYGYTF.

This clonotype was counted a few times. V gene TRBV20-1 combines with J gene TRBJ2-5, with 10 bases aligning to TRBD2. Losses at the gene ends were 0 bases for V and 4 bases for J; bases not matched to a gene: 2. The length of the CDR3 is 14 residues. Germline CDR1 is DFQATT and CDR2 is SNEGSKA (reference sequence). Written as DNA, the CDR3 is TGCAGTGCTAGAGATCGACTAGCGGGAGAGACCCAGTACTTC. Protein sequence: CSARDRLAGETQYF.

This clonotype was recorded many times. V usage is TRBV20-1 and J usage is TRBJ2-1; 10 bases are a match to TRBD1. The CDR3 is made up of 18 amino acids. V was pared by 5 bases and J by 3 bases, with 16 bases of the junction left unmatched. Per germline, CDR1 DFQATT and CDR2 SNEGSKA (reference sequence). This CDR3 reads CSAGPGTGVYSHYNEQFF. CDR3 in DNA: TGCAGTGCTGGGCCCGGGACAGGGGTATATTCCCACTACAATGAGCAGTTCTTC.

The V and J genes are TRBV6-6 and TRBJ2-5, with D perhaps TRBD2 (6 bases). Germline values: CDR1 MNHNY, CDR2 SVGAGI (reference sequence). This CDR3 has 13 residues. The V and J ends lost 7 bases and 2 bases respectively, with 11 bases between them. CDR3 sequence (DNA): TGTGCCAGCACCTGGCGGGGTCAAGAGACCCAGTACTTC. It encodes CASTWRGQETQYF.

This clonotype was found a few times. The rearrangement joins TRBV7-2 to TRBJ1-4, with 7 bases that match TRBD1. The CDR3 spans 15 residues. V shed 5 bases, J shed 5 bases, and the junction held 8 bases outside the gene matches. Per the germline V gene, CDR1 is SGHTA and CDR2 is FQGNSA. The CDR3 protein is CASSPGTVRNEKLFF. In DNA, the CDR3 is TGTGCCAGCAGCCCGGGGACAGTACGAAATGAAAAACTGTTTTTT.

This clonotype was observed a handful of times. This sequence joins TRBV30 and TRBJ2-7; maybe TRBD1 (6 bases). Germline assignment: CDR1 GTSNPN and CDR2 SVGIG (reference sequence). This CDR3 is built from 14 residues. Trimming pared 2 bases from V and 0 bases from J, leaving 11 bases between. CDR3 protein: CAWSKGVGSYEQYF. The CDR3, as DNA: TGTGCCTGGAGTAAGGGGGTTGGCTCCTACGAGCAGTACTTC.

This clonotype was recorded at least ten times. The chain recombines TRBV12-3 or TRBV12-4 with TRBJ2-7; D might be TRBD2 (5 bases). Trimming shortened V by 3 bases and J by 0 bases, and 9 bases separated the two germline ends. The CDR3 runs to 14 residues. Here the CDR3 reads CASSLLGSSYEQYF. Written as DNA, the CDR3 is TGTGCCAGCAGTTTGTTGGGGAGCTCCTACGAGCAGTACTTC.

This rearrangement joins TRBV28 to TRBJ2-3; D may be TRBD1 (6 bases). This CDR3 comprises 16 residues. Trimming took 3 bases from V and 2 from J, leaving 15 bases between them. Germline V gene data show CDR1 as MDHEN and CDR2 as SYDVKM. CDR3 nucleotides: TGTGCCAGCAGTTTCACACCGGGACAAAACACAGATACGCAGTATTTT. This codes for CASSFTPGQNTDTQYF. Full variable domain (missing parts from reference TRBV28 and TRBJ2-3): DVKVTQSSRYLVKRTGEKVFLECVQDMDHENMFWYRQDPGLGLRLIYFSYDVKMKEKGDIPEGYSVSREKKERFSLILESASTNQTSMYLCASSFTPGQNTDTQYFGPGTRLTVL.

The V gene is TRBV10-3, the J gene TRBJ2-2; 11 nucleotides align to TRBD1. With 3 bases clipped from V and 4 bases from J, the junction kept 4 bases outside the gene matches. CDR3 length: 16 amino acids. The germline V gene has CDR1 ENHRY and CDR2 SYGVKD. The CDR3 sequence: CAISDYGTGGTGELFF. The CDR3 DNA follows: TGTGCCATCAGTGACTACGGGACAGGGGGCACCGGGGAGCTGTTTTTT.

This clonotype was counted a few times. V and J are TRBV6-6 and TRBJ1-3, with D tentatively TRBD1 (5 bases). Germline V lookup: CDR1 MNHNY, CDR2 SVGAGI (reference sequence). V was clipped by 5 bases and J by 10 bases, with 15 bases between them. The CDR3 covers 13 residues. The CDR3 DNA sequence: TGTGCCAGCAGTCGGGACGGTAGTGGTACCATATATTTT. Its translation is CASSRDGSGTIYF.

V is TRBV20-1 and J is TRBJ2-3, with 10 bases matching TRBD2. V shed 4 bases, J shed 3 bases, and the junction held 4 bases outside the gene matches. Per the germline V gene, CDR1 is DFQATT and CDR2 is SNEGSKA (reference sequence). The CDR3 runs to 14 residues. CDR3 DNA sequence: TGCAGTGCTAAGGCTAGCGGGGGAACAGATACGCAGTATTTT. Residues: CSAKASGGTDTQYF.

The chain links TRBV29-1 to TRBJ2-1; 9 nucleotides align to TRBD2. V shed 6 bases, J shed 1 base, and the junction held 4 bases outside the gene matches. Germline-derived CDR1 and CDR2 are SQVTM and ANQGSEA. The CDR3 consists of 14 residues. CDR3 nucleotides: TGCAGCGTCGGGACTAGCTGGTCCTACAATGAGCAGTTCTTC. This gives the protein CSVGTSWSYNEQFF.

This clonotype was seen a few times. The chain joins TRBV5-5 to TRBJ1-2; D gene unclear. CDR1 and CDR2 from the germline V gene are SGHKS and YYEKEE (reference sequence). The CDR3 has 13 residues. The V end lost 7 bases, the J end lost 8 bases, and 18 bases lay between the germline ends. CDR3 region: CASLEINGVGYTF. The CDR3, as DNA: TGTGCCAGCCTCGAAATTAATGGGGTCGGCTACACCTTC.

The rearrangement uses TRBV28 and TRBJ2-1; 9 positions match TRBD2. CDR1 MDHEN and CDR2 SYDVKM come from the germline V gene. The trim removed 5 bases at V and 6 bases at J, leaving 17 bases unmatched. This CDR3 has 18 residues. The CDR3 DNA is TGTGCCAGCAGTCCCAGAAAGGGGCGGGGGGGAATCGGCAATGAGCAGTTCTTC. Translating it yields CASSPRKGRGGIGNEQFF.

The V gene is TRBV2, the J gene TRBJ2-7; D may be TRBD2 (6 bases). CDR3 size: 15 residues. Germline V lookup: CDR1 SNHLY, CDR2 FYNNEI. V was clipped by 5 bases and J by 1 base, with 15 bases between them. The CDR3 loop reads CASSPLHAGSYEQYF. The CDR3 region has the DNA TGTGCCAGCAGTCCCCTTCATGCGGGATCCTACGAGCAGTACTTC.

This clonotype occurred many times. The rearrangement uses TRBV20-1 and TRBJ1-1; TRBD1 might be the D (5 bases). This CDR3 contains 14 residues. Germline-derived CDR1 and CDR2 are DFQATT and SNEGSKA (reference sequence). Between the trimmed V and J ends, which lost 1 base and 6 bases, there was a span of 15 bases. CDR3 protein: CSARATLQGAEAFF. The CDR3 DNA reads as TGCAGTGCTAGAGCTACACTGCAGGGTGCTGAAGCTTTCTTT.

This clonotype came up a few times. V and J are TRBV10-3 and TRBJ2-7; D might be TRBD1 (6 bases). The CDR3 sequence is 15 residues long. The V end was cut by 6 bases, the J end by 5 bases, with 20 bases between. Per the germline V gene, CDR1 is ENHRY and CDR2 is SYGVKD. The CDR3 loop reads CAIRPGHIIGDEQYF. The CDR3 DNA reads TGTGCCATCAGGCCGGGACACATAATCGGGGACGAGCAGTACTTC.

The V gene is TRBV7-8, the J gene TRBJ2-3; 8 bases align to TRBD2. Germline V gene data show CDR1 as SGHVS and CDR2 as FQNEAQ. The junction had 3 bases not matched to a gene; V was cut back by 1 base and J by 3 bases. This CDR3 comprises 15 residues. This chain's CDR3 is CASSLVIAGTDTQYF. The CDR3 DNA reads TGTGCCAGCAGCTTAGTGATAGCGGGGACAGATACGCAGTATTTT. Full variable domain (rest looked up from reference TRBV7-8 and TRBJ2-3): GAGVSQSPRYKVAKRGQDVALRCDPISGHVSLFWYQQALGQGPEFLTYFQNEAQLDKSGLPSDRFFAERPEGSVSTLKIQRTQQEDSAVYLCASSLVIAGTDTQYFGPGTRLTVL.